Listed here is a single T cell receptor (beta chain). Its antigen is unidentified. Sampling of each patient yielded between 1 and 8 specimens, collected pretreatment and on-treatment. Libraries were prepared by immunoSEQ multiplex PCR; TCRdb keeps only in-frame clonotypes and omits some of them. The repertoire holds about 45,000 clones, with 70% to 90% as singletons. The sample is drawn from a study of PD-L1 blockade in urothelial cancer. Germline V CDR1 and CDR2: SGHTA, FQGNSA. V shed 5 bases, J shed 8 bases, and the junction held 12 bases outside the gene matches. This CDR3 has 15 amino acids. Findings and limits, study-wide: Patients with below-median pretreatment blood clonality survived longer.

This chain uses TRBV7-2 with TRBJ1-5; 7 bases align to TRBD1. This TCR was sampled from an elderly man with urothelial cancer. The source material was PBMCs, sampled around atezolizumab (anti-PD-L1) treatment. This CDR3 is CASSPNRGNIEPQHF. The CDR3 DNA sequence: TGTGCCAGCAGCCCTAACAGGGGCAATATCGAGCCCCAGCATTTT.